A single sample is the source of the 32 T cell receptor beta chains below, sequenced in a study of post-analysis software for immune sequencing data. Antigen specificity for these receptors is unknown. Built from TCR beta cDNA, the libraries had unique molecular identifiers in them. TCRdb reprocessed the PCR reads via MiXCR and lists one record per CDR3 protein. The sample holds some 690,000 distinct CDR3 sequences, 59% seen once. Whole-study results and caveats: Patients carried five TRBV segments more frequently than controls did, and TRBV5-6, TRBV5-1 and TRBV20-1 were among them.

The sequencing sample was made of blood. The receptor set was obtained from a girl aged 2 to 9 with multiple sclerosis.

Comments on this clonotype: At one boundary the junction diverges from the germline segment, which might be a read error. The J gene is TRBJ2-1, the V gene TRBV9, with D unclear. Germline CDR1 reads SGDLS; CDR2 reads YYNGEE. The CDR3 runs to 12 residues. The CDR3 DNA sequence: TGTGCCAGCGGCGTAGACAAGAATGAGCAGTTCTTC. This encodes CASGVDKNEQFF.

This clonotype was recorded a few times. The chain couples TRBV12-3 or TRBV12-4 to TRBJ2-3; 11 bases agree with TRBD1. The J segment lost 6 bases and the V segment lost 6 bases, leaving 11 bases of the junction unmatched. There are 16 residues in the CDR3. In DNA form, the CDR3 reads TGTGCCAGCAGCTATCCAGGACAGGGGGCTGGGGATACGCAGTATTTT. This translates into CASSYPGQGAGDTQYF.

The V and J genes are TRBV5-1 and TRBJ2-2, with 9 bases identical to TRBD1. After removal of 9 bases from V and 5 bases from J, the junction contained 11 bases not matched to a gene. The CDR3 length is 15 residues. Germline CDR1 is SGHRS and CDR2 is YFSETQ. The DNA of the CDR3 is TGCGCCACCCAGACAGGGGGATTCCTTACCGGGGAGCTGTTTTTT. Its protein product is CATQTGGFLTGELFF.

The chain combines TRBV6-5 with TRBJ2-7; D call uncertain. The length of the CDR3 is 14 residues. V gave up 7 bases and J gave up 3 bases, with 16 bases separating them. CDR1 MNHEY and CDR2 SVGAGI come from the germline V gene. CDR3 protein: CASTDLTSVYEQYF. Written as DNA, the CDR3 is TGTGCCAGCACGGATCTCACCTCTGTCTACGAGCAGTACTTC.

The table lists this clonotype with a count of one. The chain joins TRBV7-2 to TRBJ2-5; D is unresolved. CDR1 and CDR2 (germline): SGHTA, FQGNSA. Trimming took off 2 bases at V and 2 bases at J, with 9 bases between the two ends. There are 14 residues in the CDR3. The DNA of the CDR3 is TGTGCCAGCAGCTTACGGATACCTCAAGAGACCCAGTACTTC. It translates to CASSLRIPQETQYF. The full variable domain, its missing parts supplied by reference TRBV7-2 and TRBJ2-5, is GAGVSQSPSNKVTEKGKDVELRCDPISGHTALYWYRQSLGQGLEFLIYFQGNSAPDKSGLPSDRFSAERTGGSVSTLTIQRTQQEDSAVYLCASSLRIPQETQYFGPGTRLLVL.

This clonotype showed up just once. The rearrangement links TRBV20-1 to TRBJ2-1, with 9 bases fitting TRBD1. The J segment lost 4 bases and the V segment lost 0 bases, leaving 10 bases of the junction unmatched. The CDR3 sequence is 17 residues long. Germline V gives CDR1 DFQATT, CDR2 SNEGSKA (reference sequence). This CDR3 reads CSARDKGRDRDYNEQFF. CDR3 sequence (DNA): TGCAGTGCTAGAGATAAAGGGCGGGACAGGGATTACAATGAGCAGTTCTTC.

The gene calls are TRBV29-1 and TRBJ2-1; 7 bases map to TRBD2. The length of the CDR3 is 13 residues. V trimming: 6 bases; J trimming: 4 bases; junction bases outside the gene matches: 6. From germline, CDR1 is SQVTM and CDR2 ANQGSEA. CDR3 coding DNA: TGCAGCGTGGAGACTAGCCTTTACAATGAGCAGTTCTTC. Protein sequence: CSVETSLYNEQFF.

The rearrangement uses TRBV12-3 or TRBV12-4 and TRBJ2-7; tentatively, D is TRBD2 (5 bases). The CDR3 covers 15 residues. Trimming stripped 4 bases from V and 9 bases from J, with 22 bases between. CDR3 sequence (DNA): TGTGCCAGCAGTTCCCGGGGAATAGGTGGGTCGGCGCAGTACTTC. Translating it yields CASSSRGIGGSAQYF.

This clonotype was counted a few times. The rearrangement uses TRBV9 and TRBJ2-5, with D uncertain. V lost 3 bases to trimming and J lost 3 bases, with 15 bases between them. The length of the CDR3 is 15 residues. Germline assignment: CDR1 SGDLS and CDR2 YYNGEE. The CDR3 sequence is CASSDSLAFEETQYF. DNA for the CDR3: TGTGCCAGCAGCGACTCGCTGGCTTTCGAAGAGACCCAGTACTTC.

The chain is built from TRBV12-3 or TRBV12-4 and TRBJ2-5, with D possibly being TRBD1 or TRBD2 (5 bases each). V lost 1 base and J 5 bases, leaving 8 bases between the germline ends. The CDR3 is 13 amino acids. The DNA for the CDR3 is TGTGCCAGCAGTTTAGTCTGGGGGGAGACCCAGTACTTC. It translates to CASSLVWGETQYF.

The chain combines TRBV20-1 with TRBJ1-2, with D possibly TRBD1 on 5 matching bases. The length of the CDR3 is 13 residues. V was cut by 3 bases and J by 12 bases, with 20 bases left in between. From germline, CDR1 is DFQATT and CDR2 SNEGSKA (reference sequence). This chain's CDR3 is CSASVGREPGHTF. Written as DNA, the CDR3 is TGCAGTGCTAGCGTCGGGAGGGAACCGGGACACACCTTC.

This chain links TRBV14 with TRBJ2-5; 7 bases line up with TRBD2. Losses at the gene ends were 0 bases for V and 4 bases for J; bases not matched to a gene: 5. CDR1 is SGHDN and CDR2 is FVKESK in the germline V gene. This CDR3 is built from 15 residues. The CDR3 protein is CASSQEAWGGETQYF. The CDR3 DNA is TGTGCCAGCAGCCAAGAGGCGTGGGGGGGAGAGACCCAGTACTTC. Drawing the rest from reference TRBV14 and TRBJ2-5, the complete variable domain is EAGVTQFPSHSVIEKGQTVTLRCDPISGHDNLYWYRRVMGKEIKFLLHFVKESKQDESGMPNNRFLAERTGGTYSTLKVQPAELEDSGVYFCASSQEAWGGETQYFGPGTRLLVL.

The chain couples TRBV25-1 to TRBJ1-5, with D uncertain. Between the trimmed V and J ends, which lost 10 bases and 4 bases, there was a span of 14 bases. CDR3 length: 13 amino acids. In germline, CDR1 is MGHDK, CDR2 SYGVNS. CDR3 in amino acids: CAIRPRPNQPQHF. In DNA form, the CDR3 reads TGTGCCATTAGGCCCAGACCGAATCAGCCCCAGCATTTT.

There are a few counts of this clonotype. This chain links TRBV7-2 with TRBJ1-2, with TRBD1 matching over 8 bases. Germline CDR1 and CDR2: SGHTA and FQGNSA. J was trimmed by 9 bases and V by 1 base; bases with no gene match: 13. The CDR3 length is 16 residues. The DNA for the CDR3 is TGTGCCAGCAGCTTAGTTGACCAGGGGGCGCGTAGGAGCTACACCTTC. Its protein is CASSLVDQGARRSYTF.

The CDR3: CAWMSGDTQYF. The CDR3 DNA follows: TGTGCCTGGATGAGCGGAGATACGCAGTATTTT. This sequence joins TRBV30 and TRBJ2-3; possible D gene TRBD2, 5 bases. Germline V gene sequence: CDR1 GTSNPN, CDR2 SVGIG (reference sequence). The CDR3 extends over 11 amino acids. V shed 4 bases and J shed 5 bases, with 7 bases lying between them.

This clonotype has just a few counts. V is TRBV6-6 and J is TRBJ1-2; D might be TRBD1 (5 bases). CDR3 size: 11 residues. Looked up from germline, CDR1 is MNHNY and CDR2 is SVGAGI (reference sequence). The V end lost 4 bases, the J end lost 8 bases, and 8 bases lay between the germline ends. CDR3 loop: CASSSGRGYTF. DNA of the CDR3: TGTGCCAGCAGTTCGGGACGCGGCTACACCTTC.

This clonotype was found a few times. The chain is built from TRBV6-5 and TRBJ2-1; 12 bases are a match to TRBD2. The germline gives CDR1 MNHEY, CDR2 SVGAGI. The length of the CDR3 is 15 residues. Trimming cost V 5 bases and J 9 bases; bases outside gene matches: 8. In nucleotides, the CDR3 is TGTGCCAGCAGTCCTCGACTAGCGGGAGAGGGTGAGCAGTTCTTC. Its protein product is CASSPRLAGEGEQFF.

This clonotype has a handful of counts. The chain uses TRBV2 and TRBJ2-4; tentative D call: TRBD1 (6 bases). The V end lost 6 bases, the J end lost 0 bases, and 12 bases lay between the germline ends. Germline V gene sequence: CDR1 SNHLY, CDR2 FYNNEI. This CDR3 comprises 15 residues. The DNA of the CDR3 is TGTGCCAGCAGCCACAGGGTCCTAGCCAAAAACATTCAGTACTTC. Translation gives CASSHRVLAKNIQYF.

The genes are TRBV15 and TRBJ2-1, with D perhaps matching TRBD1 (6 bases). The germline CDR1 and CDR2 sequences are LNHNV and YYDKDF (reference sequence). The CDR3 spans 14 residues. V lost 3 bases to trimming and J lost 8 bases, with 14 bases between them. CDR3 protein: CATSSTQPGDEQFF. The DNA for the CDR3 is TGTGCCACCAGCAGTACACAACCAGGGGATGAGCAGTTCTTC.

This clonotype has only a few counts. The chain has TRBV7-2 and TRBJ2-6, with D unresolved. CDR1 is SGHTA and CDR2 is FQGNSA in the germline V gene. This CDR3 region has 17 residues. V gave up 5 bases and J gave up 0 bases, with 14 bases separating them. The CDR3 region is CASSPRVRSSGANVLTF. The CDR3 coding sequence is TGTGCCAGCAGCCCCAGAGTACGGAGCTCTGGGGCCAACGTCCTGACTTTC. Drawing the rest from reference TRBV7-2 and TRBJ2-6, the complete variable domain is GAGVSQSPSNKVTEKGKDVELRCDPISGHTALYWYRQSLGQGLEFLIYFQGNSAPDKSGLPSDRFSAERTGGSVSTLTIQRTQQEDSAVYLCASSPRVRSSGANVLTFGAGSRLTVL.

This sequence joins TRBV7-2 and TRBJ1-2; 8 nucleotides line up with TRBD1. CDR3 length: 17 amino acids. Looked up from germline, CDR1 is SGHTA and CDR2 is FQGNSA. V gave up 5 bases and J gave up 4 bases; unmatched junction bases: 15. The CDR3, as DNA: TGTGCCAGCAGCCCTTCGGACAGGGAGATATTGGGCTATGGCTACACCTTC. This codes for CASSPSDREILGYGYTF.

V gene TRBV10-3 combines with J gene TRBJ2-5; TRBD2 is a possible D gene (7 bases). The V gene lost 3 bases and the J gene lost 3 bases, with 14 bases spanning the gap. The germline CDR1 and CDR2 sequences are ENHRY and SYGVKD. This CDR3 is built from 15 residues. In nucleotides, the CDR3 is TGTGCCATCAGTGACTCCAGCGGGGACAAAGAGACCCAGTACTTC. It translates to CAISDSSGDKETQYF.

The sample holds one count of this clonotype. The chain combines TRBV20-1 with TRBJ1-5; 10 bases agree with TRBD1. The CDR3 loop spans 16 amino acids. V lost 3 bases, J lost 2 bases, and 7 bases stayed unmatched. Germline values: CDR1 DFQATT, CDR2 SNEGSKA (reference sequence). For the CDR3, the DNA is TGCAGTGCTAGCATGAGTGGGACAGGGGGCAATCAGCCCCAGCATTTT. Amino acid sequence: CSASMSGTGGNQPQHF.

The chain recombines TRBV20-1 with TRBJ2-3, with D possibly being TRBD2 (6 bases). CDR1 and CDR2 from the germline V gene are DFQATT and SNEGSKA (reference sequence). This CDR3 has 17 amino acids. Deletions cut 2 bases from V and 4 bases from J, with 22 bases between. In DNA, the CDR3 is TGCAGTGCTAGACTCGAGCGGGCCAGGCCTAGCGCAGATACGCAGTATTTT. It yields the protein CSARLERARPSADTQYF.

The gene calls are TRBV18 and TRBJ2-1; D may be TRBD2 (5 bases). This CDR3 is built from 14 residues. Trimming left V 3 bases short and J 6 bases short, with 12 bases between. CDR1 is KGHSH, CDR2 LQKENI, per germline. The CDR3 here is CASSPGVLGNEQFF. The CDR3 DNA follows: TGTGCCAGCTCACCCGGGGTATTAGGCAATGAGCAGTTCTTC.

J is TRBJ1-1 and V is TRBV4-3, with D possibly matching TRBD1 (5 bases). Trimming pared 4 bases from V and 8 bases from J, leaving 14 bases between. This CDR3 spans 13 amino acids. Germline loops: CDR1 LGHNA, CDR2 YSLEER. CDR3 loop: CASSRESQGEAFF. CDR3 sequence (DNA): TGCGCCAGCAGCCGAGAGTCCCAGGGAGAAGCTTTCTTT.

The V and J genes are TRBV4-1 and TRBJ2-1; 10 nucleotides align to TRBD1. This CDR3 comprises 19 residues. Trimming cost V 4 bases and J 0 bases; bases outside gene matches: 12. CDR1 and CDR2 from the germline V gene are MGHRA and YSYEKL. The CDR3 loop reads CASSPKGTGDPSSYNEQFF. The CDR3 DNA reads as TGCGCCAGCAGCCCCAAGGGGACAGGGGATCCCAGCTCCTACAATGAGCAGTTCTTC.

This chain uses TRBV6-5 with TRBJ2-7, with 7 bases aligning to TRBD1. V trimming: 8 bases; J trimming: 4 bases; junction bases outside the gene matches: 8. This CDR3 contains 13 residues. CDR1 MNHEY and CDR2 SVGAGI come from the germline V gene. This CDR3 reads CASRGGREYEQYF. The CDR3 coding sequence is TGTGCCAGCCGAGGGGGCAGGGAATACGAGCAGTACTTC.

The V and J genes are TRBV15 and TRBJ1-5; 9 bases match TRBD1. The CDR3 totals 18 residues. J gave up 6 bases and V 0 bases, and 12 bases lay outside the gene matches. Germline loops: CDR1 LNHNV, CDR2 YYDKDF (reference sequence). CDR3 nucleotides: TGTGCCACCAGCAGAGATATGGGACAGGGCGGCAGGGGTCAGCCCCAGCATTTT. This encodes CATSRDMGQGGRGQPQHF.

The chain joins TRBV12-3 or TRBV12-4 to TRBJ2-7, with D possibly called TRBD1 or TRBD2 (5 bases each). The DNA end is more similar to TRBJ2-5, so the J call may be wrong. The CDR3 covers 16 residues. The CDR3, as DNA: TGTGCCAGCAGTCTTGCTCCGAAGGCCGAGGGGGAGACCCAGTACTTC. It translates to CASSLAPKAEGETQYF.

The chain uses TRBV29-1 and TRBJ2-1, with D perhaps given as TRBD1 or TRBD2 (6 bases each). V lost 6 bases, J lost 13 bases, and 19 bases lay in between. Germline V CDR1 and CDR2: SQVTM, ANQGSEA. The CDR3 totals 12 residues. The CDR3 loop is CSVKTGGETQFF. DNA for the CDR3: TGCAGCGTCAAGACCGGGGGCGAGACCCAGTTCTTC.

The chain has TRBV7-9 and TRBJ2-5; tentative D call: TRBD1 (5 bases). Trimming took off 5 bases at V and 4 bases at J, with 26 bases between the two ends. The CDR3 sequence is 18 residues long. CDR1 is SEHNR and CDR2 is FQNEAQ in the germline V gene (reference sequence). This CDR3 reads CASSPPVEAQARRETQYF. The CDR3 nucleotides read TGTGCCAGCAGCCCCCCGGTTGAAGCACAGGCGAGACGAGAGACCCAGTACTTC.